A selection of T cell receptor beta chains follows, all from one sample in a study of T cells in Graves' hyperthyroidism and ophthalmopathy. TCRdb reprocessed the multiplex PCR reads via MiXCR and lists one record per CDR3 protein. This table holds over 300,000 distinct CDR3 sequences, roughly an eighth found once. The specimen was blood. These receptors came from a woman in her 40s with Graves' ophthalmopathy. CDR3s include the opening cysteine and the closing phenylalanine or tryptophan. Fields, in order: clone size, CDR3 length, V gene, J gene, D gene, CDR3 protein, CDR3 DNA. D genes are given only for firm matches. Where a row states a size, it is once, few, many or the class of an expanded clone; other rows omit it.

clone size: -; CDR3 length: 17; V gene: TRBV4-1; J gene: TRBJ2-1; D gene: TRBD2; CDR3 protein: CASSQSHGRSTYNEQFF; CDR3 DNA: TGCGCCAGCAGCCAGTCCCACGGGAGGTCCACCTACAATGAGCAGTTCTTC
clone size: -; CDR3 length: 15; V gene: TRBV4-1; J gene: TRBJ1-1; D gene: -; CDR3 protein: CASSHKGSGQSEAFF; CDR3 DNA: TGCGCCAGCAGCCACAAGGGGTCCGGACAGTCTGAAGCTTTCTTT
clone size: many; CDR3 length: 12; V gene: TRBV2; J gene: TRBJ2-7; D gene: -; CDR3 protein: CSAALSGYEQYF; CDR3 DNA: TGTTCTGCCGCGCTCTCGGGCTACGAGCAGTACTTC
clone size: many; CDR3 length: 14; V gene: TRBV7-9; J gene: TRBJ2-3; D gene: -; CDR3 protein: CASSLEVHTDTQYF; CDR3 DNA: TGTGCCAGCAGCTTAGAGGTTCACACAGATACGCAGTATTTT
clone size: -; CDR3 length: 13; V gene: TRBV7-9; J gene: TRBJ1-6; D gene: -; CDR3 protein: CASTRGDNSPLHF; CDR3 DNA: TGTGCCAGCACCCGGGGGGATAATTCACCCCTCCACTTT
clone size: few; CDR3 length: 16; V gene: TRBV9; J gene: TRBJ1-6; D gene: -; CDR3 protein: CASSVATGGNNSPLHF; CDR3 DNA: TGTGCCAGCAGCGTAGCTACGGGAGGTAATAATTCACCCCTCCACTTT
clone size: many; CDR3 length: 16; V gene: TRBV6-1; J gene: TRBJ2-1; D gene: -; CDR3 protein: CASSGFGDPTYNEQFF; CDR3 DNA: TGTGCCAGCAGTGGGTTTGGGGACCCAACCTACAATGAGCAGTTCTTC
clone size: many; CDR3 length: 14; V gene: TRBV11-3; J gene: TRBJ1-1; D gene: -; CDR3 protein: CASSLFVEGTEAFF; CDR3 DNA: TGTGCCAGCAGCTTATTCGTGGAGGGGACTGAAGCTTTCTTT
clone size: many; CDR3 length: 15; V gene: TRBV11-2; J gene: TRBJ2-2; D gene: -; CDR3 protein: CASSSPATGTGELFF; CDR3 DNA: TGTGCCAGCAGCTCTCCCGCGACCGGGACCGGGGAGCTGTTTTTT
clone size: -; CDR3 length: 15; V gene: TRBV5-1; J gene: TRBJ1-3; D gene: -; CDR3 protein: CASSLGRVSGNTIYF; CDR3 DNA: TGCGCCAGCAGCCTCGGACGTGTCTCTGGAAACACCATATATTTT
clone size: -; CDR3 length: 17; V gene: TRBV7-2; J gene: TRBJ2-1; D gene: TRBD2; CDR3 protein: CASSLSPPGTSGVGQFF; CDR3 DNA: TGTGCCAGCAGCCTATCCCCTCCCGGGACTAGCGGGGTGGGGCAGTTCTTC
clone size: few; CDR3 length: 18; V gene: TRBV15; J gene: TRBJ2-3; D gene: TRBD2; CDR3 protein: CATSRGLAGALSTDTQYF; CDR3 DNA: TGTGCCACCAGCAGAGGGCTAGCGGGGGCCCTTAGCACAGATACGCAGTATTTT
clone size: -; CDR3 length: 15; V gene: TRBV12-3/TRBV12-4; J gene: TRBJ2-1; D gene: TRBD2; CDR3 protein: CASSPPAGGRNEQFF; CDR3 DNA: TGTGCCAGCAGCCCCCCAGCGGGAGGGAGAAATGAGCAGTTCTTC
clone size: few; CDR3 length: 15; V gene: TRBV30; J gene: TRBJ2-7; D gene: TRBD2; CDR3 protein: CAWSLGTSGRREQYF; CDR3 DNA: TGTGCCTGGAGTCTTGGGACTAGCGGGAGAAGGGAGCAGTACTTC
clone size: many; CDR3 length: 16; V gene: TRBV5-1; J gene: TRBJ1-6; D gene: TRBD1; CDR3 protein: CASSLVGTGGNSPLHF; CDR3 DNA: TGCGCCAGCAGCTTGGTGGGGACAGGCGGTAATTCACCCCTCCACTTT
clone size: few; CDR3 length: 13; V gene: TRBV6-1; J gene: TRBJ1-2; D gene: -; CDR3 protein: CATQTTGEEGYTF; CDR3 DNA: TGTGCCACCCAAACGACGGGGGAGGAGGGCTACACCTTC
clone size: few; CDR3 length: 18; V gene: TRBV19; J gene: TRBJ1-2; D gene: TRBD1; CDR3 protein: CASSIGTGGVRGSYGYTF; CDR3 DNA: TGTGCCAGTAGTATCGGGACAGGGGGTGTCCGGGGTAGCTATGGCTACACCTTC
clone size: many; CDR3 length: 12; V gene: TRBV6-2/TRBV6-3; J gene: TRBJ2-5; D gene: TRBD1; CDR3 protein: CASSWGQGSQYF; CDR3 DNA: TGTGCCAGCAGTTGGGGACAGGGGTCCCAGTACTTC
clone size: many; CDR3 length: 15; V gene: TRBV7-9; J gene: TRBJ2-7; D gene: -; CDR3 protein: CASSPTTGLAYEQYF; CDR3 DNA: TGTGCCAGCAGTCCGACTACAGGTTTGGCCTACGAGCAGTACTTC
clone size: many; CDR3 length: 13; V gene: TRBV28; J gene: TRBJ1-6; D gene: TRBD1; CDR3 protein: CASSSGQGRTLHF; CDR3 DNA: TGTGCCAGCAGTTCAGGACAGGGTAGAACCCTCCACTTT
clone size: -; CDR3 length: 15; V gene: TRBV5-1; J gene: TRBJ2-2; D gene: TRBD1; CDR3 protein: CASSANRGISGELFF; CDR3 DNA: TGCGCCAGCAGCGCAAACAGGGGAATCAGCGGGGAGCTGTTTTTT
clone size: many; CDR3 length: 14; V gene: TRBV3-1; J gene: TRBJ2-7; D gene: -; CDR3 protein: CASSQDPTSYEQYF; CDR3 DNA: TGTGCCAGCAGCCAAGATCCGACTTCCTACGAGCAGTACTTC
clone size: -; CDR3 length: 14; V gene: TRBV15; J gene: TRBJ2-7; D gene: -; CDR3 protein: CATSRRLLANEQYF; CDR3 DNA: TGTGCCACCAGCAGACGACTCCTTGCAAACGAGCAGTACTTC
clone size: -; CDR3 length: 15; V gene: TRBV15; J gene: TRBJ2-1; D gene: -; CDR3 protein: CATSRVAEIGNEQFF; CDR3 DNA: TGTGCCACCAGCAGAGTGGCAGAAATAGGGAATGAGCAGTTCTTC
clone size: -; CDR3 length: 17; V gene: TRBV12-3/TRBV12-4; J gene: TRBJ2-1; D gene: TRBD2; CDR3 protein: CASRSSGGADSYNEQFF; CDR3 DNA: TGTGCCAGCAGATCTAGCGGGGGGGCCGATAGCTACAATGAGCAGTTCTTC
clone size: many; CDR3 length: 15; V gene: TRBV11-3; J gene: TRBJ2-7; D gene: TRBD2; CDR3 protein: CASSLLSGSSYEQYF; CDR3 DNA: TGTGCCAGCAGCTTACTTAGCGGGTCGTCCTACGAGCAGTACTTC
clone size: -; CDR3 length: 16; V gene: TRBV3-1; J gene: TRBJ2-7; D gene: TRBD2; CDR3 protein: CASSQRGGGARDEQYF; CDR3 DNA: TGTGCCAGCAGCCAACGCGGGGGGGGGGCTCGGGACGAGCAGTACTTC
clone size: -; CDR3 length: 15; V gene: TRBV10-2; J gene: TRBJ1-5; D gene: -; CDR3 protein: CASRKGGVSNQPQHF; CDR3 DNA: TGCGCCAGCAGAAAGGGGGGGGTGAGCAATCAGCCCCAGCATTTT
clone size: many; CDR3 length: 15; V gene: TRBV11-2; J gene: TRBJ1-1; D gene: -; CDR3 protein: CASSLLNFRGTEAFF; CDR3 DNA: TGTGCCAGCAGTCTCCTGAACTTCCGCGGGACTGAAGCTTTCTTT
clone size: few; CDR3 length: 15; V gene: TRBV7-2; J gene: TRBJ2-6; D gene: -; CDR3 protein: CASRRKGVGANVLTF; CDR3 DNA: TGTGCCAGCCGAAGAAAGGGGGTTGGGGCCAACGTCCTGACTTTC
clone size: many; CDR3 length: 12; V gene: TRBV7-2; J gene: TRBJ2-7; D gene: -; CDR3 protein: CASSLRMSEQYF; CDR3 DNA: TGTGCCAGCAGCTTGCGGATGAGCGAGCAGTACTTC
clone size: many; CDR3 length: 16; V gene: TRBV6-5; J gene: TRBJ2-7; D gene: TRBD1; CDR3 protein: CASSYPSGQGGYEQYF; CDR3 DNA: TGTGCCAGCAGTTACCCTTCGGGACAGGGAGGCTACGAGCAGTACTTC
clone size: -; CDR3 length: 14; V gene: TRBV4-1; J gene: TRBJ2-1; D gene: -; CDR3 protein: CASSQPGAIDEQFF; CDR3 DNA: TGCGCCAGCAGCCAACCCGGGGCTATCGATGAGCAGTTCTTC
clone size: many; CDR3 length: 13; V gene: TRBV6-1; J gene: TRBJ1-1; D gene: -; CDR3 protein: CASSEGRTTEAFF; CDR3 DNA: TGTGCCAGCAGTGAAGGGAGAACAACTGAAGCTTTCTTT
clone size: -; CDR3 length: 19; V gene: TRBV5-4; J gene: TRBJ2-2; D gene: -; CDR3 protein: CASSDVSPGRGPNTGELFF; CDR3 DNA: TGTGCCAGCAGCGACGTCAGCCCGGGGCGGGGGCCGAACACCGGGGAGCTGTTTTTT
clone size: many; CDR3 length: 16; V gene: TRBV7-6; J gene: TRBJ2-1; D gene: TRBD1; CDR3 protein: CASSPWAQGAGNEQFF; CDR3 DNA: TGTGCCAGCAGCCCCTGGGCGCAGGGGGCAGGCAATGAGCAGTTCTTC
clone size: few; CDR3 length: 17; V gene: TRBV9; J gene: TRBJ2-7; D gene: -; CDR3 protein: CASSVDPVGGALIEQYF; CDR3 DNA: TGTGCCAGCAGCGTAGACCCGGTGGGGGGGGCCCTGATCGAGCAGTACTTC
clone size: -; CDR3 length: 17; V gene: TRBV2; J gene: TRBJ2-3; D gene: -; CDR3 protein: CASSEARLGVGADTQYF; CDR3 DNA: TGTGCCAGCAGTGAAGCGCGTCTTGGGGTCGGGGCAGATACGCAGTATTTT
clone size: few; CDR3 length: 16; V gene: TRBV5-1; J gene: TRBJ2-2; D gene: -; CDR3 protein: CASTRGWTTNTGELFF; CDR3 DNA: TGCGCCAGCACCAGAGGCTGGACAACGAACACCGGGGAGCTGTTTTTT
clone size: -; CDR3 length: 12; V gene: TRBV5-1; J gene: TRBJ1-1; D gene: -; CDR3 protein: CASSLWGAEAFF; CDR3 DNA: TGCGCCAGCAGCTTGTGGGGGGCTGAAGCTTTCTTT
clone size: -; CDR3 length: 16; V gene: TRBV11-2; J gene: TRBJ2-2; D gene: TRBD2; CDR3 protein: CASSLARGGHTGELFF; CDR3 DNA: TGTGCCAGCAGCTTAGCACGGGGGGGTCACACCGGGGAGCTGTTTTTT
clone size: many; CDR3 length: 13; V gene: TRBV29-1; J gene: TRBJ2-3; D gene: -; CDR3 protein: CSVDTTRTDTQYF; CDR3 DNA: TGCAGCGTTGACACCACCCGCACAGATACGCAGTATTTT
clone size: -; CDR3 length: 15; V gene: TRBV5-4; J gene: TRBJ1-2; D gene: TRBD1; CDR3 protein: CASSPPGQGNYGYTF; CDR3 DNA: TGTGCCAGCAGCCCACCCGGACAGGGTAACTATGGCTACACCTTC
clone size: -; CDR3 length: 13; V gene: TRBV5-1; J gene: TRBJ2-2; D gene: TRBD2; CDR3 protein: CASSSGGSGELFF; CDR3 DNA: TGCGCCAGCAGCTCGGGGGGATCCGGGGAGCTGTTTTTT
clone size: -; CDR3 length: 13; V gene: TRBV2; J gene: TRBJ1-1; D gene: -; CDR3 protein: CASSAGLHTEAFF; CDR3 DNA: TGTGCCAGCAGTGCAGGTCTCCACACTGAAGCTTTCTTT
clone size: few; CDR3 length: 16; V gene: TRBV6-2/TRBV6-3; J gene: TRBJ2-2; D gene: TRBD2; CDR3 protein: CASSSLAGVNAGELFF; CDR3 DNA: TGTGCCAGCAGCTCCCTAGCGGGGGTGAACGCCGGGGAGCTGTTTTTT
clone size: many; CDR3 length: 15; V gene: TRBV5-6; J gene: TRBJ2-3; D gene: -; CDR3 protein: CASSRTRDRTDTQYF; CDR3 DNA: TGTGCCAGCAGCAGGACCCGGGACCGCACAGATACGCAGTATTTT
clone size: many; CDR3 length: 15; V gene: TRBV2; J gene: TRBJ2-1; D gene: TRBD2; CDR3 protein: CASSGLGLADNEQFF; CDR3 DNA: TGTGCCAGCAGTGGACTGGGACTAGCGGATAATGAGCAGTTCTTC
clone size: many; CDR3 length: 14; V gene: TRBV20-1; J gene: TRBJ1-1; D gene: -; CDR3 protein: CSASLRGSGTEAFF; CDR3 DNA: TGCAGTGCTAGCCTTCGGGGCTCAGGGACTGAAGCTTTCTTT
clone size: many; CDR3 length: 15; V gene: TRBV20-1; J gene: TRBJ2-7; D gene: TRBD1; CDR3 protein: CSARDRETGAYEQYF; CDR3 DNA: TGCAGTGCTAGAGATAGGGAGACAGGGGCCTACGAGCAGTACTTC
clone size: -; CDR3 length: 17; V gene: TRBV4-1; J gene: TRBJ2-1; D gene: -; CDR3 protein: CASSQPKHIPSYNEQFF; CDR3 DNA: TGCGCCAGCAGCCAACCTAAACACATCCCTAGTTACAATGAGCAGTTCTTC
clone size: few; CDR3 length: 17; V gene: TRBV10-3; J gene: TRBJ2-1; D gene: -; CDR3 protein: CAISESLRSSSYNEQFF; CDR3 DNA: TGTGCCATCAGTGAGTCCTTGCGCTCGAGCTCCTACAATGAGCAGTTCTTC
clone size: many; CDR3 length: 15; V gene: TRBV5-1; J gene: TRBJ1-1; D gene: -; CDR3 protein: CASSEHTQVNTEAFF; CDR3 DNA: TGCGCCAGCAGCGAACATACCCAGGTGAACACTGAAGCTTTCTTT
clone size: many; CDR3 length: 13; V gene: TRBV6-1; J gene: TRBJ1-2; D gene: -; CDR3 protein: CASRVRGDYGYTF; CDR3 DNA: TGTGCCAGCAGGGTCAGGGGAGACTATGGCTACACCTTC
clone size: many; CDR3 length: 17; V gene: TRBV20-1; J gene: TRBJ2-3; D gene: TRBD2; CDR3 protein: CSASMLWGLAATDTQYF; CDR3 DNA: TGCAGTGCTAGTATGCTGTGGGGTCTAGCGGCCACAGATACGCAGTATTTT
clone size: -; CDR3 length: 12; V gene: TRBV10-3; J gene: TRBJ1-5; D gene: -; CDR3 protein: CAIGPHNQPQHF; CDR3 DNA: TGTGCCATCGGCCCCCATAACCAGCCCCAGCATTTT
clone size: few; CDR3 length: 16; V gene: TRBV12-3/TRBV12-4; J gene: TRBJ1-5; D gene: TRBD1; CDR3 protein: CASSPSGGVSNQPQHF; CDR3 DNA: TGTGCCAGCAGTCCCTCAGGGGGAGTAAGCAATCAGCCCCAGCATTTT
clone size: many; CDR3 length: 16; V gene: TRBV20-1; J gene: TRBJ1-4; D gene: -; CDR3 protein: CSARDGLGRANEKLFF; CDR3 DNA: TGCAGTGCTAGAGATGGCCTAGGGCGAGCTAATGAAAAACTGTTTTTT
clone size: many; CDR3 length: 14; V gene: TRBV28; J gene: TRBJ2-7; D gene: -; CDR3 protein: CASRRTASSYEQYF; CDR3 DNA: TGTGCCAGCAGGAGGACAGCGAGCTCCTACGAGCAGTACTTC
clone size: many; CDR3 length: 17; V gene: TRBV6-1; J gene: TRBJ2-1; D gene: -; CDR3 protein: CASSERATYLGRNEQFF; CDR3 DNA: TGTGCCAGCAGTGAAAGAGCTACCTATCTCGGTAGGAATGAGCAGTTCTTC